This TCR beta chain was observed in a study of identical twins. This clonotype was counted only a few times. Per germline, CDR1 SGHDN and CDR2 FVKESK. The CDR3 consists of 15 residues. The ends lost 1 base at V and 7 bases at J; junction bases unmatched: 6. TCRdb itself ran the 5' RACE reads through MiXCR, one entry per CDR3 protein. The sample yields approximately 470,000 distinct CDR3 sequences, 13% to 15% seen once. The sample was also linked to a second study, of yellow fever vaccine responses in identical twins.

This sequence joins TRBV14 and TRBJ2-1; TRBD2 agrees at 8 bases. The source of this sequence is a woman under 30 in good health. The sample was CD4+ T cells sorted from blood. The CDR3 DNA reads TGTGCCAGCAGCCAAGGGACGGGGGGGCGAAATGAGCAGTTCTTC. Its protein is CASSQGTGGRNEQFF. The full variable domain, its missing parts supplied by reference TRBV14 and TRBJ2-1, is EAGVTQFPSHSVIEKGQTVTLRCDPISGHDNLYWYRRVMGKEIKFLLHFVKESKQDESGMPNNRFLAERTGGTYSTLKVQPAELEDSGVYFCASSQGTGGRNEQFFGPGTRLTVL.